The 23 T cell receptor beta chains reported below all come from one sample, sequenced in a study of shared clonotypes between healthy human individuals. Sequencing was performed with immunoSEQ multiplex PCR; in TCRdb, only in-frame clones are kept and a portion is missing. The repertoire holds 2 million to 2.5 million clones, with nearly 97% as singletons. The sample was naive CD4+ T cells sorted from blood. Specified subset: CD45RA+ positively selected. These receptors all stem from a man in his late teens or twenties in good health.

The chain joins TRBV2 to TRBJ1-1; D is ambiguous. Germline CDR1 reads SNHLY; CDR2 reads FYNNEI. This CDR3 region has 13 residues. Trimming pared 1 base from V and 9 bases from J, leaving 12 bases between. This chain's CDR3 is CASSEGLAQKAFF. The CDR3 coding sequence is TGTGCCAGCAGTGAAGGGTTAGCACAGAAAGCTTTCTTT. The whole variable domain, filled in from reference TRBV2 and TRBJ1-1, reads EPEVTQTPSHQVTQMGQEVILRCVPISNHLYFYWYRQILGQKVEFLVSFYNNEISEKSEIFDDQFSVERPDGSNFTLKIRSTKLEDSAMYFCASSEGLAQKAFFGQGTRLTVV.

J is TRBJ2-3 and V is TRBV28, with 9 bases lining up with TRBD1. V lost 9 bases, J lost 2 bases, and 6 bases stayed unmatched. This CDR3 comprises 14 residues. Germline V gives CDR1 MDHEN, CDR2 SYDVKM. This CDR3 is CASRDREFTDTQYF. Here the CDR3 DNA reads TGTGCCAGTCGGGACAGGGAGTTCACAGATACGCAGTATTTT.

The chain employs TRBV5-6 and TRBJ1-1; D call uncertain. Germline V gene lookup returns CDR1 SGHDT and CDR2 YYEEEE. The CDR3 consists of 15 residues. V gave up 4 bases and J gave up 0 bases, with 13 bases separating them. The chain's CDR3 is CASSLMGTLNTEAFF. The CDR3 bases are TGTGCCAGCAGCCTGATGGGCACCTTGAACACTGAAGCTTTCTTT.

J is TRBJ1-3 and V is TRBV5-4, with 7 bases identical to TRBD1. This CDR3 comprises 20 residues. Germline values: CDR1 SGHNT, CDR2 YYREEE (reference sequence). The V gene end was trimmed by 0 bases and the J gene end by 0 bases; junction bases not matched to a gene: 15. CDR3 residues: CASSLEGGTVSGNSGNTIYF. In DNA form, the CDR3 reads TGTGCCAGCAGCTTGGAGGGGGGGACAGTCTCGGGAAACTCTGGAAACACCATATATTTT.

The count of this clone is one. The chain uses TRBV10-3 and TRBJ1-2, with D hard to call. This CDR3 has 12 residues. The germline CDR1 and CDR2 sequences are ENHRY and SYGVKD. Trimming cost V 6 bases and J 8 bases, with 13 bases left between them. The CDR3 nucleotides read TGTGCCATCAGCCTCGACGCCCGGGGCTACACCTTC. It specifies CAISLDARGYTF.

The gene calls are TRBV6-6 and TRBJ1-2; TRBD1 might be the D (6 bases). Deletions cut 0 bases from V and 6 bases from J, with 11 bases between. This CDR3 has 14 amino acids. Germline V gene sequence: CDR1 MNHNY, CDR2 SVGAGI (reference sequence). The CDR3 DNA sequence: TGTGCCAGCAGTTACTCGAGGGGGACCGATGGCTACACCTTC. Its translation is CASSYSRGTDGYTF.

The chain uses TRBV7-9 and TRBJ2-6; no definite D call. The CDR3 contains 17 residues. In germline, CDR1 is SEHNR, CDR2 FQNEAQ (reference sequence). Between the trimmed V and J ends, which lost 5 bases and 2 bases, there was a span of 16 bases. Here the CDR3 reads CASSHSNARPGANVLTF. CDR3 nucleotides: TGTGCCAGCAGCCACTCCAACGCCCGCCCTGGGGCCAACGTCCTGACTTTC.

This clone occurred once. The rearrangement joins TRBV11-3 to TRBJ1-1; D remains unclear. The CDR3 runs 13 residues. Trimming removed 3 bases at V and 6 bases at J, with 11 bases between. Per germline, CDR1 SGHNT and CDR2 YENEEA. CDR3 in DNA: TGTGCCAGCAGCTTGAGGGTCCAGGCTGAAGCTTTCTTT. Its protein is CASSLRVQAEAFF.

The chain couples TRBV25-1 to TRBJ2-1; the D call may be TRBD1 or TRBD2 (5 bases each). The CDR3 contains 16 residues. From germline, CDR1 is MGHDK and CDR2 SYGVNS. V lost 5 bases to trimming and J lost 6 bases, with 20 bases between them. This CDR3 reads CASSRFSRDPSNEQFF. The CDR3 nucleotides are TGTGCCAGCAGTAGATTTTCCCGGGACCCGTCCAATGAGCAGTTCTTC.

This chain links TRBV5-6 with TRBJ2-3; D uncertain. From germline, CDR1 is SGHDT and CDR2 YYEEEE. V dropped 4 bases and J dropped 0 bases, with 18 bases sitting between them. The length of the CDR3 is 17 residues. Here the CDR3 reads CASSPQGRTRSTDTQYF. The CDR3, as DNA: TGTGCCAGCAGCCCTCAAGGACGGACCAGAAGCACAGATACGCAGTATTTT.

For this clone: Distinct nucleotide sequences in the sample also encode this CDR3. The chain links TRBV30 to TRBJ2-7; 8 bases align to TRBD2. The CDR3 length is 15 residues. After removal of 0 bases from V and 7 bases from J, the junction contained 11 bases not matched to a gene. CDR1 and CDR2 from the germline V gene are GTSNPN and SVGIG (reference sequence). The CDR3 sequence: CAWSVGLRGAYEQYF. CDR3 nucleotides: TGTGCCTGGAGTGTGGGTCTGCGGGGGGCTTATGAGCAGTACTTC. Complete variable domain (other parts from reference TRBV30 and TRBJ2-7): SQTIHQWPATLVQPVGSPLSLECTVEGTSNPNLYWYRQAAGRGLQLLFYSVGIGQISSEVPQNLSASRPQDRQFILSSKKLLLSDSGFYLCAWSVGLRGAYEQYFGPGTRLTVT.

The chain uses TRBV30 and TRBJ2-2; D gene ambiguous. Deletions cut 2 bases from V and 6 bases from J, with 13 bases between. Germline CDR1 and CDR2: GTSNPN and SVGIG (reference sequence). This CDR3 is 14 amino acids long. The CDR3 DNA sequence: TGTGCCTGGAGTAACATCCTGGCCGCCGGGGAGCTGTTTTTT. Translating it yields CAWSNILAAGELFF.

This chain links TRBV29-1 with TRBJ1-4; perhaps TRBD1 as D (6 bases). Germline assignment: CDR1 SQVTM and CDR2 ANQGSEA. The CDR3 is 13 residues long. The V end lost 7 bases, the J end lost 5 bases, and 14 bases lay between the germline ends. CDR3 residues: CSARDTRNEKLFF. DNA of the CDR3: TGCAGCGCACGGGACACCAGGAATGAAAAACTGTTTTTT.

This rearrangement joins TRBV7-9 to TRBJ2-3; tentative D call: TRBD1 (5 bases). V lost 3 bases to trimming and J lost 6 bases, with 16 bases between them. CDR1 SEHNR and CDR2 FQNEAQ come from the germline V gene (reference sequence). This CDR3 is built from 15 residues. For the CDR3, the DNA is TGTGCCAGCAGCTTGGGAAGGACAATGGGGGATACGCAGTATTTT. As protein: CASSLGRTMGDTQYF.

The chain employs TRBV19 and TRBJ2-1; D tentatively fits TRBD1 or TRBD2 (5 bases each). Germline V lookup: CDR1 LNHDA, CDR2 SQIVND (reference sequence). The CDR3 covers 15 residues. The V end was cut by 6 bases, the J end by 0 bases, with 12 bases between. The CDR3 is CASRAGTSSYNEQFF. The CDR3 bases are TGTGCCAGTAGAGCCGGGACCAGCTCCTACAATGAGCAGTTCTTC.

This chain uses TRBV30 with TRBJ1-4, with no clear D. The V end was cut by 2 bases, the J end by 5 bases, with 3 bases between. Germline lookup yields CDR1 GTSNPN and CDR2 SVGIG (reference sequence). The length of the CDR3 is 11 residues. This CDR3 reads CAWSMNEKLFF. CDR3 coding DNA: TGTGCCTGGAGTATGAATGAAAAACTGTTTTTT.

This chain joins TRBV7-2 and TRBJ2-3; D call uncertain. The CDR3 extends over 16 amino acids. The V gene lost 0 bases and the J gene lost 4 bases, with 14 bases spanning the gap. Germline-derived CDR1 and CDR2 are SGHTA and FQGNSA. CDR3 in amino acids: CASSLARVASPDTQYF. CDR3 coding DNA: TGTGCCAGCAGCTTAGCGAGAGTGGCCTCCCCAGATACGCAGTATTTT. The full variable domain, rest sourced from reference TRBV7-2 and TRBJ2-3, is GAGVSQSPSNKVTEKGKDVELRCDPISGHTALYWYRQSLGQGLEFLIYFQGNSAPDKSGLPSDRFSAERTGGSVSTLTIQRTQQEDSAVYLCASSLARVASPDTQYFGPGTRLTVL.

This CDR3 is CASSERQRRLAGDSGELFF. Written as DNA, the CDR3 is TGTGCCAGCAGTGAACGACAGCGAAGACTAGCGGGAGATTCGGGGGAGCTGTTTTTT. The rearrangement links TRBV2 to TRBJ2-2, with 12 bases matching TRBD2. This CDR3 has 19 amino acids. The ends lost 2 bases at V and 8 bases at J; junction bases unmatched: 15. CDR1 SNHLY and CDR2 FYNNEI come from the germline V gene.

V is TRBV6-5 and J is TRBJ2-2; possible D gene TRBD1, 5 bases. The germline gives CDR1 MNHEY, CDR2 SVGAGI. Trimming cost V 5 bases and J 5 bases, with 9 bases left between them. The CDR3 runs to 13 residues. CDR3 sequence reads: CASSDSWTGELFF. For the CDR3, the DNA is TGTGCCAGCAGTGACAGTTGGACCGGGGAGCTGTTTTTT.

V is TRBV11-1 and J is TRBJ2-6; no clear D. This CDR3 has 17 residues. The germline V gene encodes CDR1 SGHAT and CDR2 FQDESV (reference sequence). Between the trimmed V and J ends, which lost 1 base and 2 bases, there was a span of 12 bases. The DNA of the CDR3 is TGTGCCAGCAGCTTAGGTACGGCTTCCACTGGGGCCAACGTCCTGACTTTC. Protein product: CASSLGTASTGANVLTF. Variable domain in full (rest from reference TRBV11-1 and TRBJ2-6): EAEVAQSPRYKITEKSQAVAFWCDPISGHATLYWYRQILGQGPELLVQFQDESVVDDSQLPKDRFSAERLKGVDSTLKIQPAELGDSAMYLCASSLGTASTGANVLTFGAGSRLTVL.

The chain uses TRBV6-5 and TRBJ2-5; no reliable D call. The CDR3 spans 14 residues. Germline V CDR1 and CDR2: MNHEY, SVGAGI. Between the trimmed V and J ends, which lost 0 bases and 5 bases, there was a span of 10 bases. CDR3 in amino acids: CASSYSRAWETQYF. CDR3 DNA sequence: TGTGCCAGCAGTTACTCGAGAGCTTGGGAGACCCAGTACTTC.

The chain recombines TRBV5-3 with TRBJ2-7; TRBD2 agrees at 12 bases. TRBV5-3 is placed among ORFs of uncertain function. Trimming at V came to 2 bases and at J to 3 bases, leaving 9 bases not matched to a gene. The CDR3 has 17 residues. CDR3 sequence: CARSFTSGRHLFYEQYF. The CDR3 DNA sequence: TGTGCCAGAAGCTTTACTAGCGGGAGGCACCTATTCTACGAGCAGTACTTC.

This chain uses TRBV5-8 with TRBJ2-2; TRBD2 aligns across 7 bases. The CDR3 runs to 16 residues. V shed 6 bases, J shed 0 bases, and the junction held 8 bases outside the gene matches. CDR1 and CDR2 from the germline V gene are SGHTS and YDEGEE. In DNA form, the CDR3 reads TGTGCCAGCACTCATAATGGGGGGGCGAACACCGGGGAGCTGTTTTTT. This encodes CASTHNGGANTGELFF.